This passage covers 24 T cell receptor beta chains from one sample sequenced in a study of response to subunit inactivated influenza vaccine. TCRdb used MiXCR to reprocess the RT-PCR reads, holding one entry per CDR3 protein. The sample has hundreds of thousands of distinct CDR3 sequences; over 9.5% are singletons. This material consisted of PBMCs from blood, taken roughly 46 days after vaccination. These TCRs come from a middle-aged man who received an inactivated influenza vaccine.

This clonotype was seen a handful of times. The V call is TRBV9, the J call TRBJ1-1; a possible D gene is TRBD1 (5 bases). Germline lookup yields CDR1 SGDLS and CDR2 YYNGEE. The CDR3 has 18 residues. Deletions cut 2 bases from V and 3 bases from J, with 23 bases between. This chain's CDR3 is CASSVSGEGLGIYTEAFF. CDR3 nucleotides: TGTGCCAGCAGCGTTTCCGGAGAGGGGTTGGGGATTTACACTGAAGCTTTCTTT. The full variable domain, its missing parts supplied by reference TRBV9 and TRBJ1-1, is DSGVTQTPKHLITATGQRVTLRCSPRSGDLSVYWYQQSLDQGLQFLIQYYNGEERAKGNILERFSAQQFPDLHSELNLSSLELGDSALYFCASSVSGEGLGIYTEAFFGQGTRLTVV.

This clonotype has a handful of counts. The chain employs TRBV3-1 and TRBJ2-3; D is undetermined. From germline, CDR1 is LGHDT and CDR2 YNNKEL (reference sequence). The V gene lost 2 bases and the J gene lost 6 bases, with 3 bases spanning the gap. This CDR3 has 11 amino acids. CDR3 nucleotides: TGTGCCAGCAGCCAAATCGATACGCAGTATTTT. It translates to CASSQIDTQYF.

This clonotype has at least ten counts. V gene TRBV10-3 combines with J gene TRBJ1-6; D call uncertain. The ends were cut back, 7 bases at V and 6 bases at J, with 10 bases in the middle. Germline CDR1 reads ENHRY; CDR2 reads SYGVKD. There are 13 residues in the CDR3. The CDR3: CAITRQVNSPLHF. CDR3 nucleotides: TGTGCCATCACCAGACAAGTTAATTCACCCCTCCACTTT.

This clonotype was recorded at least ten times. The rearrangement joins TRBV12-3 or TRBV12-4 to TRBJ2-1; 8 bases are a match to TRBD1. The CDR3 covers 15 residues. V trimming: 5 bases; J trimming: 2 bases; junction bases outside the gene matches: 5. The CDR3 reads CASSIGQGTYNEQFF. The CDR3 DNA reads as TGTGCCAGCAGTATTGGACAGGGAACCTACAATGAGCAGTTCTTC.

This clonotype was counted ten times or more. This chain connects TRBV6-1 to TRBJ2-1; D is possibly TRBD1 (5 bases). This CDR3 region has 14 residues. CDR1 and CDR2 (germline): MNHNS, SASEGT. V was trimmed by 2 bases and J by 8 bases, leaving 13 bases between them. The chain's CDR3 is CASSEFQGSHEQFF. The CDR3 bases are TGTGCCAGCAGTGAATTCCAGGGAAGCCATGAGCAGTTCTTC.

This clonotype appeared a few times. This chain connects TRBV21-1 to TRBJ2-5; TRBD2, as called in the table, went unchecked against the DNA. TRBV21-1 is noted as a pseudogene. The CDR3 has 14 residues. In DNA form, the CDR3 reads TGTGCCAGCAGCCCCACTAGCGCGAAAGAGACCCAGTACTTC. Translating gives CASSPTSAKETQYF.

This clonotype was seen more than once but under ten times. The CDR3 spells CSAIGTLRQGHYGYTF. The CDR3 nucleotides read TGCAGTGCTATTGGGACACTCCGACAGGGACACTATGGCTACACCTTC. The gene calls are TRBV20-1 and TRBJ1-2, with 7 nucleotides matching TRBD1. Trimming took 4 bases from V and 3 from J; bases not matched to a gene: 14. This CDR3 is 16 amino acids long. CDR1 is DFQATT and CDR2 is SNEGSKA in the germline V gene (reference sequence).

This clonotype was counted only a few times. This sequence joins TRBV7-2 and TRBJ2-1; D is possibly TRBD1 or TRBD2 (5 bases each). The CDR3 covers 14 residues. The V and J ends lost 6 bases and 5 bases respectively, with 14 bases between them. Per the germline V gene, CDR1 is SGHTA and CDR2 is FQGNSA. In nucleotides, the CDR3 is TGTGCCAGCAGGAGGGGCAGGGATAACAATGAGCAGTTCTTC. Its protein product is CASRRGRDNNEQFF. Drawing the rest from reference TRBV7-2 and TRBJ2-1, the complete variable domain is GAGVSQSPSNKVTEKGKDVELRCDPISGHTALYWYRQSLGQGLEFLIYFQGNSAPDKSGLPSDRFSAERTGGSVSTLTIQRTQQEDSAVYLCASRRGRDNNEQFFGPGTRLTVL.

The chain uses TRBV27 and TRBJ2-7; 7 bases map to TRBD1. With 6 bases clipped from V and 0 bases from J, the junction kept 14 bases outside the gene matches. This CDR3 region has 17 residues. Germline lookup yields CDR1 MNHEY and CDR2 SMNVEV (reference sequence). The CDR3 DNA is TGTGCCAGCAGGATATATGCAGGGGACAGCGTCTCCTACGAGCAGTACTTC. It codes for CASRIYAGDSVSYEQYF.

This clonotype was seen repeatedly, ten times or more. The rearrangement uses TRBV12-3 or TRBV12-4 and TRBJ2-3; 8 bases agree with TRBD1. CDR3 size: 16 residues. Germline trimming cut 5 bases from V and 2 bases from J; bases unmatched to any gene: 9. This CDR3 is CASSRSGRGLTDTQYF. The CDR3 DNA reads TGTGCCAGCAGTCGGTCCGGCAGGGGGCTCACAGATACGCAGTATTTT.

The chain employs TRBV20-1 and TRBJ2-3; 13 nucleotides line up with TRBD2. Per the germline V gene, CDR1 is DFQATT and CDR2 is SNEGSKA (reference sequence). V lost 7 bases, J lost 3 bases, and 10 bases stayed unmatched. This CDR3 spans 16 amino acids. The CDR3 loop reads CSDIHPGLAGTDTQYF. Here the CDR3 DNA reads TGCAGTGACATTCACCCGGGACTAGCGGGGACAGATACGCAGTATTTT.

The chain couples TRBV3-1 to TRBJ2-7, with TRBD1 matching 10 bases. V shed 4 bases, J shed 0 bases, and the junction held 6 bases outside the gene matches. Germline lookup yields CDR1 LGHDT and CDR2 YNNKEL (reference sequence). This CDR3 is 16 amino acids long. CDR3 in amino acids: CASSRSGTGDSYEQYF. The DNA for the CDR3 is TGTGCCAGCAGCCGATCCGGGACAGGGGACTCCTACGAGCAGTACTTC.

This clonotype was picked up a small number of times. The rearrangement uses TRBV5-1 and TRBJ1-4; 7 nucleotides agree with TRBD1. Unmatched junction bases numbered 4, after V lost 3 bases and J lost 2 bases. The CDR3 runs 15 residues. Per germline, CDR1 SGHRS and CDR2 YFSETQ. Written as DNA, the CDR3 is TGCGCCAGCAGCTCCCGACAGGGCACTAATGAAAAACTGTTTTTT. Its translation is CASSSRQGTNEKLFF.

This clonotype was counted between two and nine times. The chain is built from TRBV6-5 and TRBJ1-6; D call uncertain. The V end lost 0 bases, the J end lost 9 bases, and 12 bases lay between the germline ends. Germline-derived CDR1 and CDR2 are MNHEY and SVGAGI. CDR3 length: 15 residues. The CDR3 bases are TGTGCCAGCAGTTACTCGATGGGGAGAGGTTCACCCCTCCACTTT. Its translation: CASSYSMGRGSPLHF.

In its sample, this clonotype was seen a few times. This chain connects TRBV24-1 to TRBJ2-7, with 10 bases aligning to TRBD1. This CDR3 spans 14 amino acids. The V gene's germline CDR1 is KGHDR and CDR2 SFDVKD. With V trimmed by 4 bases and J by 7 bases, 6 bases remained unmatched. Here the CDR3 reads CATSDSTGGWEQYF. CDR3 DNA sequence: TGTGCCACCAGTGACTCGACAGGGGGCTGGGAGCAGTACTTC.

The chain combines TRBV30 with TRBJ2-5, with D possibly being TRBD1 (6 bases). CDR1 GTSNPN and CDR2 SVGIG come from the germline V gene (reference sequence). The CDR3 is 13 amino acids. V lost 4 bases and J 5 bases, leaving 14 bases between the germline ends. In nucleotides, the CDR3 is TGTGCCTGGATTCCCAGGGGAAGCGAGACCCAGTACTTC. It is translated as CAWIPRGSETQYF. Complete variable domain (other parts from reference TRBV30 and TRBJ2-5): SQTIHQWPATLVQPVGSPLSLECTVEGTSNPNLYWYRQAAGRGLQLLFYSVGIGQISSEVPQNLSASRPQDRQFILSSKKLLLSDSGFYLCAWIPRGSETQYFGPGTRLLVL.

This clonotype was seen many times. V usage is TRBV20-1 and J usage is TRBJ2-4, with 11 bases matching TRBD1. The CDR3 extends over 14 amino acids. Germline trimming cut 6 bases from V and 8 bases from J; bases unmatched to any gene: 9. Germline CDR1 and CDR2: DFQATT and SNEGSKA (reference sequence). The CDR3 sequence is CSADAGTGGYIQYF. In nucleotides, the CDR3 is TGCAGTGCAGACGCCGGGACAGGGGGGTACATTCAGTACTTC.

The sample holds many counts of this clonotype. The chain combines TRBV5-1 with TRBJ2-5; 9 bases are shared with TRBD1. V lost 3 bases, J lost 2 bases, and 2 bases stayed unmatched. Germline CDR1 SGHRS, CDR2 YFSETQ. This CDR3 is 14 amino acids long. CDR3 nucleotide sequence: TGCGCCAGCAGCTGGACAGGGGTTCAAGAGACCCAGTACTTC. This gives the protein CASSWTGVQETQYF.

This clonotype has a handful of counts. The CDR3 sequence: CATSDSRGAIRNEQFF. For the CDR3, the DNA is TGTGCCACCAGTGATTCTAGAGGGGCCATTCGCAATGAGCAGTTCTTC. The chain couples TRBV24-1 to TRBJ2-1; either TRBD1 or TRBD2 may fit D (5 bases each). V dropped 2 bases and J dropped 6 bases, with 16 bases sitting between them. CDR3 length equals 16 residues. Germline V gene sequence: CDR1 KGHDR, CDR2 SFDVKD.

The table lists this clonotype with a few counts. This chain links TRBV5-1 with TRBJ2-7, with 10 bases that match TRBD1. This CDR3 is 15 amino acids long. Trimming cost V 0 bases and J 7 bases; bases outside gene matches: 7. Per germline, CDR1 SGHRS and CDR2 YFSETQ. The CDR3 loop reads CASSLAGGQGREQYF. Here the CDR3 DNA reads TGCGCCAGCAGCTTGGCCGGGGGACAGGGGAGAGAGCAGTACTTC.

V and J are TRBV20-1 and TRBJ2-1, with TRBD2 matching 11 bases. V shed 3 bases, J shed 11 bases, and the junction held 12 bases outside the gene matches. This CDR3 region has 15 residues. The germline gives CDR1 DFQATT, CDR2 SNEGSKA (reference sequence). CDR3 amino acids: CSARPWTSGWVKQFF. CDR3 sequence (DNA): TGCAGTGCTAGGCCCTGGACTAGCGGGTGGGTAAAGCAGTTCTTC.

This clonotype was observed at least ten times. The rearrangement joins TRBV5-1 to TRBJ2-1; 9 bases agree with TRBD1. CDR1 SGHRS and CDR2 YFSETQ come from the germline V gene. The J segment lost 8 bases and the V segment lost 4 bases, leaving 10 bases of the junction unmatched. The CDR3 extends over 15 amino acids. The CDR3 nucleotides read TGCGCCAGCAGCCTAAGGACAGGGGCTGACGATGAGCAGTTCTTC. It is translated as CASSLRTGADDEQFF.

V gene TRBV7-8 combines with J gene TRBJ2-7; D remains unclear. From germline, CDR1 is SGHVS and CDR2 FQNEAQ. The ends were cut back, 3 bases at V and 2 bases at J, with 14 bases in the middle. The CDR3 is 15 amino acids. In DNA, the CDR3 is TGTGCCAGCAGCTTGACCGGCCCCATACCCTACGAGCAGTACTTC. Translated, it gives CASSLTGPIPYEQYF. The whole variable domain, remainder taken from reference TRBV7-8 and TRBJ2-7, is GAGVSQSPRYKVAKRGQDVALRCDPISGHVSLFWYQQALGQGPEFLTYFQNEAQLDKSGLPSDRFFAERPEGSVSTLKIQRTQQEDSAVYLCASSLTGPIPYEQYFGPGTRLTVT.

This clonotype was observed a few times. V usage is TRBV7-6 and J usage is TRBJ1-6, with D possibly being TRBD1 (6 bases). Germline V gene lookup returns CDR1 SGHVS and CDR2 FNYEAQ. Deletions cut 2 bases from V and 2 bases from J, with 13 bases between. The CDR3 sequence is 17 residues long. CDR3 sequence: CASSLSSGGTYNSPLHF. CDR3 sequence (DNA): TGTGCCAGCAGCTTAAGCTCCGGGGGCACCTATAATTCACCCCTCCACTTT.